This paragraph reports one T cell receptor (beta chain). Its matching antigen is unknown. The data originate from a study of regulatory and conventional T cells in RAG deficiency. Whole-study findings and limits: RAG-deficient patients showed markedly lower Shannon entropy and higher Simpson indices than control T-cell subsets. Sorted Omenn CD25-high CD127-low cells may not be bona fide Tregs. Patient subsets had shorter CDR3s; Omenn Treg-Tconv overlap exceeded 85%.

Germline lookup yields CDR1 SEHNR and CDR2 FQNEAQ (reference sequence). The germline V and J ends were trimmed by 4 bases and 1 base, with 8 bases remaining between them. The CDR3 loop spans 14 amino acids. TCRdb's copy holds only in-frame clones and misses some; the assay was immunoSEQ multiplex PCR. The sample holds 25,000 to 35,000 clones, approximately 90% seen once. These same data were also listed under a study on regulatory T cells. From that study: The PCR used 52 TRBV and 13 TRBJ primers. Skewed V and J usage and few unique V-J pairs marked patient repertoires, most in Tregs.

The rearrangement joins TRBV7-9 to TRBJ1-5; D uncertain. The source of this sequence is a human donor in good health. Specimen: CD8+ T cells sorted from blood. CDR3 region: CASSSETSNQPQHF. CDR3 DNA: TGTGCCAGCAGCTCTGAGACGAGCAATCAGCCCCAGCATTTT.